The rows below give T cell receptor beta chains drawn from one sample of a study of blood T cell repertoires in COVID-19. Generated by immunoSEQ multiplex PCR, the TCRdb table keeps only in-frame clones and is missing some. The repertoire holds about 62,000 clones, with around 84% as singletons. The specimen was peripheral blood. The receptors originated from a man aged 65-85 years with acute or convalescent COVID-19. Both conserved end residues are part of each CDR3. The order of the fields is clone size, D gene, J gene, V gene, CDR3 DNA, CDR3 protein. The D gene is left open where the match is weak. Part of the rows lack a size; the others show once, few, many or a class for expanded clones.

-,-,TRBJ1-4,TRBV27,TGTGCCAGCTCTCGCGTGGGAGGGAGGGGAAGTAATGAAAAACTGTTTTTT,CASSRVGGRGSNEKLFF
-,TRBD2,TRBJ2-7,TRBV19,TGTGCCAGTAGTACAGGACTAGCGGGAGGTCTCTACGAGCAGTACTTC,CASSTGLAGGLYEQYF
once,-,TRBJ2-5,TRBV12-2,TGTGCAAGTCGATACCGGGACAGGGGATCCCAAGAGACCCAGTACTTC,CASRYRDRGSQETQYF
-,-,TRBJ1-1,TRBV28,TGTGCCAGCAAAGAAGGGGACACTGAAGCTTTCTTT,CASKEGDTEAFF
-,TRBD2,TRBJ2-3,TRBV4-2,TGTGCCAGCAGCCCGGGACTAGCGGGGGACCCCCAAAGGGATACGCAGTATTTT,CASSPGLAGDPQRDTQYF
-,-,TRBJ2-1,TRBV23-1,TGCGCCAGCAGTCAATCGTCAGGGGATGCGTGCAATGAGCAGTTCTTC,CASSQSSGDACNEQFF
-,-,TRBJ1-1,TRBV28,TGTGCCAGCATTCAAGGGGGAGGGGGCACTGAAGCTTTCTTT,CASIQGGGGTEAFF
-,TRBD1,TRBJ1-1,TRBV5-1,TGCGCCAGCAGTCCGCAACAGGGGGCCACTGAAGCTTTCTTT,CASSPQQGATEAFF
few,-,TRBJ1-3,TRBV6-5,TGTGCCAGCAGCGAGGGAAACACCATATATTTT,CASSEGNTIYF
-,-,TRBJ2-3,TRBV10-3,TGTGCCATCACCCCGACTGGGGATACGCAGTATTTT,CAITPTGDTQYF
once,-,TRBJ2-7,TRBV20-1,TGCAGTGCTAGTAGCGGCGGTAGCTCCTACGAGCAGTACTTC,CSASSGGSSYEQYF
-,-,TRBJ1-1,TRBV6-5,TGTGCCAGCGGGGCGCTCGGAGCAAGGGCTTTCTTT,CASGALGARAFF
-,-,TRBJ1-2,TRBV11-2,TGTGCCAGCAACTCCCGGGGGGCGGGGGCCATTAACTATGGCTACACCTTC,CASNSRGAGAINYGYTF
-,-,TRBJ2-7,TRBV18,TGTGCCAGCTCACCACCGGGACTCTACGAGCAGTACTTC,CASSPPGLYEQYF
-,TRBD1,TRBJ2-7,TRBV5-1,TGCGCCAGCAGCTTGGGACAGGGAATTTACGAGCAGTACTTC,CASSLGQGIYEQYF
-,-,TRBJ1-5,TRBV9,TGTGCCAGCAGCGTAGACCCGCAGGGACAGCCCCAGCATTTT,CASSVDPQGQPQHF
-,TRBD2,TRBJ2-2,TRBV24-1,TGTGCCACCAGTGCCCGTGGACTAGCGGGAGGGGTCACCGGGGAGCTGTTTTTT,CATSARGLAGGVTGELFF
-,TRBD2,TRBJ2-2,TRBV28,TGTGCCAGCAGGCCAGGGCTAGCGGGAACCGGGGAGCTGTTTTTT,CASRPGLAGTGELFF
-,TRBD1,TRBJ2-3,TRBV7-3,TGTGCCAGCAGCTCGTGGACAGGGAGGAGCGATACGCAGTATTTT,CASSSWTGRSDTQYF
once,-,TRBJ2-1,TRBV6-5,TGTGCCAGCCGACAGTTCTCCTACAATGAGCAGTTCTTC,CASRQFSYNEQFF
-,-,TRBJ2-1,TRBV20-1,TGCAGTGCTATAATTAATGAGCAGTTCTTC,CSAIINEQFF
-,TRBD1,TRBJ1-5,TRBV19,TGTGCCAGTACCCCGGGACAGGGGGCTCAGCCCCAGCATTTT,CASTPGQGAQPQHF
-,-,TRBJ1-5,TRBV2,TGTGCCAGCAGTGTGGAGGGCTTGAGGCAGCCCCAGCATTTT,CASSVEGLRQPQHF
-,-,TRBJ2-2,TRBV5-1,TGCGCCAGTTTCGGGACAATTAACACCGGGGAGCTGTTTTTT,CASFGTINTGELFF
-,TRBD2,TRBJ2-3,TRBV7-8,TGTGCCAGCAGCTTAGAGGGAGGGTGGTATACGCAGTATTTT,CASSLEGGWYTQYF
-,-,TRBJ1-4,TRBV7-9,TGTGCCAGCAGCTTGGGGCAGGGCAATGAAAAACTGTTTTTT,CASSLGQGNEKLFF
-,TRBD1,TRBJ2-7,TRBV27,TGTGCCAGCAGTTTAGGGGGACAGCTTCCCTACGAGCAGTACTTC,CASSLGGQLPYEQYF
-,-,TRBJ2-3,TRBV13,TGTGCCAGCGGAAAGGGGGACCGCACAGATACGCAGTATTTT,CASGKGDRTDTQYF
-,TRBD2,TRBJ2-5,TRBV6-5,TGTGCCAGCAGTTCTAGCGGGAGGGAAGAGACCCAGTACTTC,CASSSSGREETQYF
-,-,TRBJ2-3,TRBV7-8,TGTGCCAGCAGCGCTACAGGGCGCACAGATACGCAGTATTTT,CASSATGRTDTQYF
once,-,TRBJ2-3,TRBV18,TGTGCCAGCTCACGTGGACAGATTGGGGCAAGCACAGATACGCAGTATTTT,CASSRGQIGASTDTQYF
once,TRBD2,TRBJ2-7,TRBV3-1/TRBV3-2,TGTGCCAGCAGCCTTTGGACTAGCGGGACTCGAAGCGACGAGCAGTACTTC,CASSLWTSGTRSDEQYF
-,TRBD1,TRBJ2-3,TRBV7-3,TGTGCCAGCAGCTTGACAGGGTCGCATACGCAGTATTTT,CASSLTGSHTQYF
-,-,TRBJ2-5,TRBV24-1,TGTGCCACCAGTGATTCCAGGGGGGCGGGGGAGACCCAGTACTTC,CATSDSRGAGETQYF
few,-,TRBJ2-7,TRBV18,TGTGCCAGCTCACCCCCCGTGCGGAACGAGCAGTACTTC,CASSPPVRNEQYF
-,-,TRBJ2-2,TRBV11-3,TGTGCCAGCAGCGGTAGCTCGATTACCGGGGAGCTGTTTTTT,CASSGSSITGELFF
once,-,TRBJ1-3,TRBV5-1,TGCGCCAGCCAAAAGGGGGGGCAATCGGGAAACACCATATATTTT,CASQKGGQSGNTIYF
-,-,TRBJ1-2,TRBV6-6,TGTGCCAGCAGCCGGGACACCTATGGCTACACCTTC,CASSRDTYGYTF
-,-,TRBJ2-3,TRBV3-1/TRBV3-2,TGTGCCAGCAGCCAAGGGGGGCGGGGCACAGATACGCAGTATTTT,CASSQGGRGTDTQYF
-,-,TRBJ1-5,TRBV28,TGTGCCAGCAGTTTGCTACGACAGAATCAGCCCCAGCATTTT,CASSLLRQNQPQHF
-,-,TRBJ1-3,TRBV6-1,TGTGCCAGCAGTGAAGTGCGGGGAAACACCATATATTTT,CASSEVRGNTIYF
few,-,TRBJ1-6,TRBV2,TGTGCCAGCATCATCGAGATTAATAATTCACCCCTCCACTTT,CASIIEINNSPLHF
-,TRBD1,TRBJ1-2,TRBV15,TGTGCCACCAGCAGAGATCTGACAGGGTCTGGCTACACCTTC,CATSRDLTGSGYTF
-,-,TRBJ1-2,TRBV7-9,TGTGCCAGCAGCTTAAGGGGTTATGGCTACACCTTC,CASSLRGYGYTF
-,TRBD1,TRBJ2-7,TRBV27,TGTGCCAGCCACAAATCCGGGACAGGGGCCTACGAGCAGTACTTC,CASHKSGTGAYEQYF
-,-,TRBJ2-5,TRBV5-1,TGCGCCAGCAGCCCGTTGGACAGCCAAGAGACCCAGTACTTC,CASSPLDSQETQYF
-,-,TRBJ1-3,TRBV7-9,TGTGCCAGCAGCTTTCGGGAGCCGTCCACCTCTGGAAACACCATATATTTT,CASSFREPSTSGNTIYF
once,-,TRBJ1-1,TRBV19,TGTGCCAGTAGTAAAGTGGGGACAACAAACACTGAAGCTTTCTTT,CASSKVGTTNTEAFF
-,-,TRBJ2-7,TRBV2,TGTGCCAGCAGGACAGGCTCCTACGAGCAGTACTTC,CASRTGSYEQYF
-,-,TRBJ1-6,TRBV27,TGTGCCAGCAGCTCGTTAGGGGTGAATAATTCACCCCTCCACTTT,CASSSLGVNNSPLHF
-,TRBD1,TRBJ2-4,TRBV18,TGTGCCAGCTCACCACCTAAAGGGGGACAGGGGAACATTCAGTACTTC,CASSPPKGGQGNIQYF
-,-,TRBJ1-2,TRBV6-5,TGTGCCAGCAGGTTAATCAGGGCGCCCTATGGCTACACCTTC,CASRLIRAPYGYTF
-,-,TRBJ1-1,TRBV11-2,TGTGCCAGCAGCTTAAAAAGCCCGGGTCTAGGGGCCGCTGAAGCTTTCTTT,CASSLKSPGLGAAEAFF
-,-,TRBJ2-2,TRBV28,TGTGCCAGCACCCTCGGAGGGTGGACCGGGGAGCTGTTTTTT,CASTLGGWTGELFF
-,TRBD1,TRBJ2-7,TRBV2,TGTGCCAGCAGTGAAAGGGACAGAGACTACTTC,CASSERDRDYF
-,TRBD2,TRBJ2-5,TRBV7-8,TGTGCCAGCAGCTTAGCCTTAGTGGGCGGGGGGTTGAAGACCCAGTACTTC,CASSLALVGGGLKTQYF